This T cell receptor beta chain was retrieved from a study of T cell responses to AZD1222 COVID-19 vaccine. The CDR3 contains 15 residues. The V end was cut by 1 base, the J end by 7 bases, with 14 bases between. Germline values: CDR1 SEHNR, CDR2 FQNEAQ (reference sequence). Data came from immunoSEQ multiplex PCR; TCRdb stores just in-frame clones and leaves some out. The sample comprises under 150,000 clones, 92% of which are singletons, and about 10% rests with the top ten. V usage is TRBV7-9 and J usage is TRBJ1-5; D gene unclear. The source of this sequence is an adult who received the AZD1222 COVID-19 vaccine. The starting material was peripheral blood, obtained 28 days after the second AZD1222 dose. DNA of the CDR3: TGTGCCAGCAGCTTAGATGTATTCCCGGGGCAGCCCCAGCATTTT. Amino acid sequence: CASSLDVFPGQPQHF.